This TCR beta chain derives from a study of T cell responses to AZD1222 COVID-19 vaccine. Study conclusions and caveats: Dominant at 160-218 and 743-854, vaccine-associated CD4 TCRs also spanned spike. Baseline serostatus was positive in only six AZD1222 recipients.

CDR3 size: 14 residues. Germline CDR1 and CDR2: SGHVS and FQNEAQ. V was pared by 6 bases and J by 5 bases, with 7 bases of the junction left unmatched. Profiled with immunoSEQ multiplex PCR; TCRdb holds only in-frame clones, not every one. The data show 30,000 to 40,000 clones, around 82% seen once. This clone appeared a few times. What it binds is unknown. The gene calls are TRBV7-8 and TRBJ2-1; the match to TRBD2 covers 7 bases. Material: peripheral blood, obtained 28 days after the second AZD1222 dose. This clonotype was sampled from an adult who received the AZD1222 COVID-19 vaccine. CDR3 region: CASRVGRENNEQFF. The DNA for the CDR3 is TGTGCCAGCAGAGTGGGGCGGGAGAACAATGAGCAGTTCTTC.